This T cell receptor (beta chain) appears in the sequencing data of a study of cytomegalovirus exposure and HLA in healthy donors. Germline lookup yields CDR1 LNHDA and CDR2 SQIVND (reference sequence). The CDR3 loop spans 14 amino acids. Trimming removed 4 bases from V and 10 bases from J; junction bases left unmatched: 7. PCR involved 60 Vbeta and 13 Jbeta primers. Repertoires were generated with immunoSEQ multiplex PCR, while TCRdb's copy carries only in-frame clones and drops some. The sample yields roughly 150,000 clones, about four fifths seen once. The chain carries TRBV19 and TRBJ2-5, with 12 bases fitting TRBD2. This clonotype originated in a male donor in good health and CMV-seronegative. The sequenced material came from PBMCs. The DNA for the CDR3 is TGTGCCAGTAGTACCCAACTAGCGGGAGGCGGCCAGTACTTC. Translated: CASSTQLAGGGQYF.